Presented here are 20 T cell receptor beta chains from one specimen sequenced in a study of human T cells and chemical hapten exposure. MiXCR was run by TCRdb on the RACE reads, yielding one entry per CDR3 protein. The sample consists of about 340,000 distinct CDR3 sequences, under 8% of them appearing once. Time point given: patch test 1, 2 weeks after DPC sensitization. Treatment of the sample: therapeutic diphenylcyclopropenone sensitization with weekly scalp DPC. The specimen comprised whole blood, sampled in connection with sensitization to the hapten diphenylcyclopropenone (DPC). Every receptor here comes from a woman under 30 with alopecia areata. Some clones in this sample may be carry-over from other donors' samples.

This clonotype has more than one count but fewer than ten. This chain uses TRBV27 with TRBJ1-6, with 9 bases that match TRBD1. This CDR3 has 15 amino acids. V lost 7 bases and J lost 7; bases outside the gene matches: 8. The V gene's germline CDR1 is MNHEY and CDR2 SMNVEV (reference sequence). The DNA for the CDR3 is TGTGCCAGCAACTTACAGGGGGCACGGAATTCACCCCTCCACTTT. It encodes CASNLQGARNSPLHF.

Ten or more counts support this clonotype. This sequence joins TRBV10-3 and TRBJ2-3; TRBD1 matches 12 bases. V shed 4 bases and J 13 bases; nucleotides not matched to a gene: 6. This CDR3 spans 13 amino acids. The germline V gene has CDR1 ENHRY and CDR2 SYGVKD. CDR3 loop: CAISGGQGARKYF. The DNA for the CDR3 is TGTGCCATCAGTGGGGGACAGGGGGCGAGGAAGTATTTT.

A few counts support this clonotype. The J gene is TRBJ1-2, the V gene TRBV7-9; 8 bases fit TRBD1. V dropped 6 bases and J dropped 6; count of bases not matched to a gene: 15. The germline CDR1 and CDR2 sequences are SEHNR and FQNEAQ (reference sequence). The CDR3 is 16 amino acids. DNA of the CDR3: TGTGCCAGCAGTCACGCTTTGAACAGGGGGTATGATGGCTACACCTTC. This sequence encodes CASSHALNRGYDGYTF.

The CDR3 coding sequence is TGCAGTGCTAGGGGGACAGAACCCAGCAATCAGCCCCAGCATTTT. Its protein product is CSARGTEPSNQPQHF. The chain combines TRBV20-1 with TRBJ1-5, with TRBD1 identical over 7 bases. The ends lost 3 bases at V and 1 base at J; junction bases unmatched: 6. Per the germline V gene, CDR1 is DFQATT and CDR2 is SNEGSKA (reference sequence). This CDR3 spans 15 amino acids.

V and J are TRBV12-3 or TRBV12-4 and TRBJ1-5; D is ambiguous. V was cut by 3 bases and J by 3 bases, with 3 bases left in between. There are 12 residues in the CDR3. CDR3 in DNA: TGTGCCAGCAGTTTCTTCAATCAGCCCCAGCATTTT. This codes for CASSFFNQPQHF.

This chain uses TRBV12-3 or TRBV12-4 with TRBJ1-1; D is perhaps TRBD1 (5 bases). The CDR3 totals 14 residues. The V end lost 3 bases, the J end lost 6 bases, and 14 bases lay between the germline ends. CDR3 DNA: TGTGCCAGCAGTTTTCAGGGTGCGGATGCTGAAGCTTTCTTT. This translates into CASSFQGADAEAFF.

The chain couples TRBV5-4 to TRBJ2-3; 9 nucleotides match TRBD2. V shed 5 bases and J 7 bases; nucleotides not matched to a gene: 8. The CDR3 spans 14 residues. Germline V gene lookup returns CDR1 SGHNT and CDR2 YYREEE (reference sequence). The CDR3 coding sequence is TGTGCCAGCAGAATTGCGGGGGGGGTTTATACGCAGTATTTT. Translation: CASRIAGGVYTQYF.

This clonotype was found a few times. One end of the junction is discordant with germline, which a read error may explain. This chain uses TRBV7-7 with TRBJ1-4, with TRBD1 as a possible D gene (6 bases). The CDR3 is made up of 13 amino acids. The V gene's germline CDR1 is SSHAT and CDR2 FNYEAQ (reference sequence). The CDR3 region has the DNA TGTGCTAGCAGCTTGGGGACAAACGAAAAACTGTTTTTT. Translating gives CASSLGTNEKLFF. The variable domain in full, completed from reference TRBV7-7 and TRBJ1-4, reads GAGVSQSPRYKVTKRGQDVTLRCDPISSHATLYWYQQALGQGPEFLTYFNYEAQPDKSGLPSDRFSAERPEGSISTLTIQRTEQRDSAMYRCASSLGTNEKLFFGSGTQLSVL.

Many counts were recorded for this clonotype. This chain links TRBV29-1 with TRBJ1-3; D unresolved. This CDR3 is built from 15 residues. Germline V gene data show CDR1 as SQVTM and CDR2 as ANQGSEA. The V and J ends lost 8 bases and 0 bases respectively, with 17 bases between them. Written as DNA, the CDR3 is TGCAGCTCCGATGGGCGGGGATCCTCTGGAAACACCATATATTTT. Its translation is CSSDGRGSSGNTIYF.

This chain uses TRBV7-2 with TRBJ1-3; D not resolved. This CDR3 has 13 residues. Trimming shortened V by 0 bases and J by 8 bases, and 8 bases separated the two germline ends. The germline V gene has CDR1 SGHTA and CDR2 FQGNSA. The CDR3 nucleotides are TGTGCCAGCAGCTTAGCCTCCAAAGACACCATATATTTT. It codes for CASSLASKDTIYF.

This clonotype was found many times. V gene TRBV4-3 combines with J gene TRBJ1-1; possible D gene TRBD1, 5 bases. CDR1 is LGHNA and CDR2 is YSLEER in the germline V gene. CDR3 size: 14 residues. V was trimmed by 3 bases and J by 4 bases, leaving 12 bases between them. The CDR3 coding sequence is TGCGCCAGCAGCCAGTACGGGGACCTCACTGAAGCTTTCTTT. Its protein product is CASSQYGDLTEAFF.

In its sample, this clonotype was seen many times. The rearrangement uses TRBV6-6 and TRBJ2-3; D possibly matches TRBD1 or TRBD2 (5 bases each). Germline V gives CDR1 MNHNY, CDR2 SVGAGI (reference sequence). The V end was cut by 6 bases, the J end by 1 base, with 23 bases between. This CDR3 contains 18 residues. Here the CDR3 DNA reads TGTGCCAGCAGGCCGACGCCCGGGACCGCATGGGGCACAGATACGCAGTATTTT. Its translation: CASRPTPGTAWGTDTQYF.

As regards this clonotype: One end of the junction fails to match germline, which may point to a read error. The chain joins TRBV6-2 or TRBV6-3 to TRBJ1-2; D call uncertain. Per the germline V gene, CDR1 is MNHEY and CDR2 is SVGEGT. This CDR3 has 11 amino acids. CDR3: CASRYQGGYTF. For the CDR3, the DNA is TGTGCCAGCCGTTATCAAGGCGGCTACACCTTC.

The CDR3 nucleotides are TGTGCCAGCAGTTCCGTAGCGGGGGAGGGCACAGATACGCAGTATTTT. Its protein product is CASSSVAGEGTDTQYF. The chain has TRBV6-5 and TRBJ2-3; 9 bases are a match to TRBD2. CDR1 is MNHEY and CDR2 is SVGAGI in the germline V gene. V lost 4 bases, J lost 1 base, and 6 bases stayed unmatched. This CDR3 region has 16 residues.

Written as DNA, the CDR3 is TGCGCCAGCAGCCAATGGGCTAAGAGCATTCAGTACTTC. Protein product: CASSQWAKSIQYF. This rearrangement joins TRBV4-3 to TRBJ2-4; D not certain. CDR1 is LGHNA, CDR2 YSLEER, per germline. V was shortened by 2 bases and J by 9 bases, with 11 bases between the two germline ends. CDR3 length: 13 amino acids.

The chain uses TRBV27 and TRBJ1-1; D remains unclear. The CDR3 sequence is 13 residues long. V was shortened by 5 bases and J by 6 bases, with 13 bases between the two germline ends. CDR1 is MNHEY, CDR2 SMNVEV, per germline (reference sequence). The CDR3 spells CASSPSSWAEAFF. As DNA, the CDR3 is TGTGCCAGCAGTCCTTCCTCCTGGGCTGAAGCTTTCTTT.

This clonotype was detected only a few times. The chain uses TRBV20-1 and TRBJ1-1, with 10 bases matching TRBD1. The V and J ends lost 6 bases and 5 bases, in that order; junction bases with no gene match: 9. Germline loops: CDR1 DFQATT, CDR2 SNEGSKA (reference sequence). CDR3 length: 14 amino acids. The CDR3 spells CSARTGTGETEAFF. DNA for the CDR3: TGCAGTGCCCGCACCGGGACAGGGGAAACTGAAGCTTTCTTT.

This chain uses TRBV7-9 with TRBJ2-1; D remains unclear. Germline V gives CDR1 SEHNR, CDR2 FQNEAQ (reference sequence). The CDR3 runs to 16 residues. Trimming took 5 bases from V and 1 from J, leaving 15 bases between them. The DNA for the CDR3 is TGTGCCAGCAGCAAACCCGGATTAATTTCCTACAATGAGCAGTTCTTC. This gives the protein CASSKPGLISYNEQFF. Supplemented by reference TRBV7-9 and TRBJ2-1, the full variable domain reads DTGVSQNPRHKITKRGQNVTFRCDPISEHNRLYWYRQTLGQGPEFLTYFQNEAQLEKSRLLSDRFSAERPKGSFSTLEIQRTEQGDSAMYLCASSKPGLISYNEQFFGPGTRLTVL.

This clonotype was counted many times. The J gene is TRBJ2-3, the V gene TRBV9, with 11 bases identical to TRBD1. The V gene end was trimmed by 0 bases and the J gene end by 2 bases; junction bases not matched to a gene: 2. CDR1 SGDLS and CDR2 YYNGEE come from the germline V gene. This CDR3 has 16 amino acids. The DNA for the CDR3 is TGTGCCAGCAGCGTAGCGGGACAGGGGGTCACAGATACGCAGTATTTT. Protein product: CASSVAGQGVTDTQYF.

The V and J genes are TRBV6-6 and TRBJ2-1, with a weak D call TRBD1 (6 bases). V lost 7 bases to trimming and J lost 10 bases, with 23 bases between them. Germline V gene sequence: CDR1 MNHNY, CDR2 SVGAGI (reference sequence). This CDR3 spans 15 amino acids. CDR3 nucleotides: TGTGCCAGCACCAAGTATGACAGGAGGATCGGGGAGCAGTTCTTC. It translates to CASTKYDRRIGEQFF.